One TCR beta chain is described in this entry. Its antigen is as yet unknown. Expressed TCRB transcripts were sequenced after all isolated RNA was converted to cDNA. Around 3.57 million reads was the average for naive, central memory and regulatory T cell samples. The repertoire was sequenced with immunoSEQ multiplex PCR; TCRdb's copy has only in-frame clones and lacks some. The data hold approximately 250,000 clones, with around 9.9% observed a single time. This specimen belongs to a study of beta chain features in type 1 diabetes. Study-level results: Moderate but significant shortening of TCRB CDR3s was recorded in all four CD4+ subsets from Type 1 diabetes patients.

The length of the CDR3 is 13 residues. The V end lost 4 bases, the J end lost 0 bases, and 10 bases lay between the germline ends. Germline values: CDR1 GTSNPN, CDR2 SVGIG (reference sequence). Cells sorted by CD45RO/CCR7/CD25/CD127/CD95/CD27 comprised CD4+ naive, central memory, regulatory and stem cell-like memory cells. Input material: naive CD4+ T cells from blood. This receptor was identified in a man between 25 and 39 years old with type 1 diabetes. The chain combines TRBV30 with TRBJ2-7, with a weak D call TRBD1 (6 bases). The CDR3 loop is CAWNPDSSYEQYF. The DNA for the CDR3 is TGTGCCTGGAATCCGGACAGCTCCTACGAGCAGTACTTC.